This TCR beta chain was sequenced in a study of early T cells in non-severe SARS-CoV-2 infection. Study-wide context: Sequencing was performed on bulk RNA from unsorted whole blood, leaving chains unpaired. Regarding the study as a whole: Matching results from VDJdb favored anti-spike CD8 responses, leaving private and CD4 specificities undetected.

The V gene's germline CDR1 is MGHDK and CDR2 SYGVNS. Trimming removed 6 bases at V and 6 bases at J, with 5 bases between. The CDR3 is made up of 11 amino acids. The table lists this clonotype with many counts. Its antigen is not known. Attachment of unique molecular identifiers was made to individual cDNA molecules. TCRdb redid the calling of the 5' RACE reads with MiXCR, one entry per CDR3 protein. This table holds about 92,000 distinct CDR3 sequences, roughly 14% found once. The sequenced material came from whole blood. The TCR was taken from an adult who was a healthcare worker with PCR-confirmed SARS-CoV-2 infection or an uninfected control (not recorded which). The gene calls are TRBV25-1 and TRBJ2-2, with a possible D match to TRBD2 (5 bases). In DNA, the CDR3 is TGTGCCAGCAGGGGAGCCGGGGAGCTGTTTTTT. Its translation is CASRGAGELFF.